Listed below are T cell receptor beta chains from one sample, sequenced in a study of blood T cell repertoires in COVID-19. Some clones are missing from TCRdb's copy, which holds only in-frame ones; the method was immunoSEQ multiplex PCR. The sample has about 190,000 clones; roughly 90% are singletons. The sequenced sample consisted of peripheral blood. All receptors come from a man aged 45-65 years with acute or convalescent COVID-19. CDR3s include the opening cysteine and the closing phenylalanine or tryptophan. The D gene is left open where the match is weak. A row's size may be missing; if present it is once, few, many or a size class.

d_call: .
v_call: TRBV10-3
j_call: TRBJ2-1
clone_size: few
cdr3_aa: CAISEAMDNEQFF
cdr3_nt: TGTGCCATCAGTGAGGCGATGGACAATGAGCAGTTCTTC

d_call: .
v_call: TRBV19
j_call: TRBJ1-3
clone_size: .
cdr3_aa: CASGSGNTIYF
cdr3_nt: TGTGCCAGCGGTTCGGGAAACACCATATATTTT

d_call: .
v_call: TRBV6-2/TRBV6-3
j_call: TRBJ1-1
clone_size: .
cdr3_aa: CASSPRPPNTEAFF
cdr3_nt: TGTGCCAGCAGCCCCAGGCCCCCGAACACTGAAGCTTTCTTT

d_call: .
v_call: TRBV6-6
j_call: TRBJ2-2
clone_size: .
cdr3_aa: CASTGFGELFF
cdr3_nt: TGTGCCAGCACGGGATTCGGGGAGCTGTTTTTT

d_call: .
v_call: TRBV18
j_call: TRBJ2-1
clone_size: .
cdr3_aa: CASSVLGVYNEQFF
cdr3_nt: TGTGCCAGCTCAGTCCTCGGAGTTTACAATGAGCAGTTCTTC

d_call: .
v_call: TRBV28
j_call: TRBJ1-2
clone_size: .
cdr3_aa: CASSPAGGRFIGYTF
cdr3_nt: TGTGCCAGCAGTCCTGCCGGGGGGCGCTTTATTGGCTACACCTTC

d_call: .
v_call: TRBV7-2
j_call: TRBJ2-1
clone_size: .
cdr3_aa: CASGGTTYNEQFF
cdr3_nt: TGTGCCAGTGGGGGGACCACCTACAATGAGCAGTTCTTC

d_call: TRBD1
v_call: TRBV7-8
j_call: TRBJ1-5
clone_size: .
cdr3_aa: CASSWGTVDSNQPQHF
cdr3_nt: TGTGCCAGCAGCTGGGGGACAGTCGATAGCAATCAGCCCCAGCATTTT

d_call: .
v_call: TRBV27
j_call: TRBJ1-6
clone_size: .
cdr3_aa: CASSLSGEVNSPLHF
cdr3_nt: TGTGCCAGCAGTTTATCGGGGGAGGTTAATTCACCCCTCCACTTT

d_call: TRBD1
v_call: TRBV24-1
j_call: TRBJ1-5
clone_size: .
cdr3_aa: CATSDSARGRGQPQHF
cdr3_nt: TGTGCCACCAGTGATTCCGCCAGGGGGCGAGGTCAGCCCCAGCATTTT

d_call: .
v_call: TRBV18
j_call: TRBJ1-5
clone_size: .
cdr3_aa: CASSPGQGSNQPQHF
cdr3_nt: TGTGCCAGCTCACCTGGCCAGGGGAGCAATCAGCCCCAGCATTTT

d_call: .
v_call: TRBV12-2
j_call: TRBJ1-5
clone_size: once
cdr3_aa: CASRLEWGHQPQHF
cdr3_nt: TGTGCAAGTCGCTTAGAATGGGGGCATCAGCCCCAGCATTTT

d_call: TRBD2
v_call: TRBV2
j_call: TRBJ2-3
clone_size: .
cdr3_aa: CASSLVGGATDTQYF
cdr3_nt: TGTGCCAGCAGTCTTGTGGGAGGGGCCACAGATACGCAGTATTTT

d_call: .
v_call: TRBV7-2
j_call: TRBJ1-1
clone_size: .
cdr3_aa: CASSLPQGSWGNTEAFF
cdr3_nt: TGTGCCAGCAGCTTACCCCAGGGGAGTTGGGGGAACACTGAAGCTTTCTTT

d_call: .
v_call: TRBV7-3
j_call: TRBJ2-2
clone_size: .
cdr3_aa: CASSSRVAGELFF
cdr3_nt: TGTGCCAGCAGCAGCAGGGTTGCCGGGGAGCTGTTTTTT

d_call: .
v_call: TRBV27
j_call: TRBJ2-7
clone_size: .
cdr3_aa: CASSPGPGAGVYEQYF
cdr3_nt: TGTGCCAGCAGTCCAGGGCCGGGAGCGGGCGTCTACGAGCAGTACTTC

d_call: .
v_call: TRBV18
j_call: TRBJ1-1
clone_size: .
cdr3_aa: CASSAVENTEAFF
cdr3_nt: TGTGCCAGCTCGGCGGTTGAGAACACTGAAGCTTTCTTT

d_call: TRBD2
v_call: TRBV5-5
j_call: TRBJ2-2
clone_size: .
cdr3_aa: CASSPSWAGGRPGELFF
cdr3_nt: TGTGCCAGCAGCCCCTCCTGGGCGGGGGGGCGCCCCGGGGAGCTGTTTTTT

d_call: TRBD1
v_call: TRBV7-2
j_call: TRBJ2-3
clone_size: .
cdr3_aa: CASSEDRVSTDTQYF
cdr3_nt: TGTGCCAGCAGCGAGGACAGGGTCAGCACAGATACGCAGTATTTT

d_call: .
v_call: TRBV7-2
j_call: TRBJ1-2
clone_size: once
cdr3_aa: CASSLLGGGIDGYTF
cdr3_nt: TGTGCCAGCAGCTTATTGGGTGGGGGGATCGATGGCTACACCTTC

d_call: TRBD2
v_call: TRBV18
j_call: TRBJ2-1
clone_size: .
cdr3_aa: CASSPTRGSGRGNEQFF
cdr3_nt: TGTGCCAGCTCCCCTACTCGGGGCAGCGGGAGAGGAAATGAGCAGTTCTTC

d_call: TRBD1
v_call: TRBV5-1
j_call: TRBJ1-4
clone_size: .
cdr3_aa: CASSLTGANEKLFF
cdr3_nt: TGCGCCAGCAGCTTAACAGGGGCAAATGAAAAACTGTTTTTT

d_call: TRBD2
v_call: TRBV7-2
j_call: TRBJ2-1
clone_size: few
cdr3_aa: CASSLLGTRNEQFF
cdr3_nt: TGTGCCAGCAGCTTGTTAGGGACTAGGAATGAGCAGTTCTTC

d_call: .
v_call: TRBV15
j_call: TRBJ1-4
clone_size: .
cdr3_aa: CATSSTGSNEKLFF
cdr3_nt: TGTGCCACCAGCAGTACAGGGTCTAATGAAAAACTGTTTTTT

d_call: TRBD2
v_call: TRBV3-1/TRBV3-2
j_call: TRBJ2-3
clone_size: .
cdr3_aa: CASSQTPLAGGPPDTQYF
cdr3_nt: TGTGCCAGCAGCCAAACCCCTCTAGCGGGGGGGCCACCAGATACGCAGTATTTT

d_call: .
v_call: TRBV28
j_call: TRBJ2-3
clone_size: .
cdr3_aa: CASLASTDTQYF
cdr3_nt: TGTGCCAGCCTGGCTAGCACAGATACGCAGTATTTT

d_call: TRBD2
v_call: TRBV11-2
j_call: TRBJ2-5
clone_size: .
cdr3_aa: CASSTREGKTQYF
cdr3_nt: TGTGCCAGCAGCACCCGGGAGGGGAAGACCCAGTACTTC

d_call: .
v_call: TRBV2
j_call: TRBJ2-6
clone_size: .
cdr3_aa: CASSEQYSGANVLTF
cdr3_nt: TGTGCCAGCAGTGAACAGTACTCTGGGGCCAACGTCCTGACTTTC

d_call: .
v_call: TRBV13
j_call: TRBJ2-1
clone_size: once
cdr3_aa: CASSLAGGYYNEQFF
cdr3_nt: TGTGCCAGCAGCTTAGCAGGGGGGTACTACAATGAGCAGTTCTTC

d_call: TRBD2
v_call: TRBV28
j_call: TRBJ2-3
clone_size: .
cdr3_aa: CASSLGGGTDTQYF
cdr3_nt: TGTGCCAGCAGTTTAGGGGGGGGCACAGATACGCAGTATTTT

d_call: .
v_call: TRBV6-5
j_call: TRBJ1-4
clone_size: .
cdr3_aa: CASSPGQGLYEKLFF
cdr3_nt: TGTGCCAGCAGCCCGGGGCAGGGGTTATATGAAAAACTGTTTTTT

d_call: .
v_call: TRBV4-3
j_call: TRBJ1-6
clone_size: .
cdr3_aa: CASSPTWETPPLHF
cdr3_nt: TGCGCCAGCAGCCCGACGTGGGAGACGCCACCCCTCCACTTT

d_call: TRBD2
v_call: TRBV3-1/TRBV3-2
j_call: TRBJ2-5
clone_size: .
cdr3_aa: CASSPNRGGGPQETQYF
cdr3_nt: TGTGCCAGCAGCCCCAATCGGGGGGGCGGACCACAAGAGACCCAGTACTTC

d_call: TRBD1
v_call: TRBV19
j_call: TRBJ1-6
clone_size: once
cdr3_aa: CASSTLRDRVSSPLHF
cdr3_nt: TGTGCCAGTAGTACGCTGAGGGACAGGGTGTCTTCACCCCTCCACTTT

d_call: TRBD2
v_call: TRBV2
j_call: TRBJ2-3
clone_size: .
cdr3_aa: CASSEARLAGGLADTQYF
cdr3_nt: TGTGCCAGCAGTGAAGCAAGACTAGCGGGGGGGCTGGCAGATACGCAGTATTTT

d_call: TRBD1
v_call: TRBV28
j_call: TRBJ1-5
clone_size: .
cdr3_aa: CASSFGDRVNQPQHF
cdr3_nt: TGTGCCAGCAGTTTCGGGGACAGGGTCAATCAGCCCCAGCATTTT

d_call: TRBD1
v_call: TRBV24-1
j_call: TRBJ2-5
clone_size: .
cdr3_aa: CATSEPGQGGTQYF
cdr3_nt: TGTGCCACCAGTGAGCCGGGACAGGGGGGGACCCAGTACTTC

d_call: TRBD1
v_call: TRBV10-3
j_call: TRBJ2-2
clone_size: once
cdr3_aa: CAISEGDRIITGELFF
cdr3_nt: TGTGCCATCAGTGAGGGGGACAGAATAATAACCGGGGAGCTGTTTTTT

d_call: .
v_call: TRBV19
j_call: TRBJ1-4
clone_size: .
cdr3_aa: CASSNRDGWNEKLFF
cdr3_nt: TGTGCCAGTAGTAACAGGGACGGGTGGAATGAAAAACTGTTTTTT

d_call: .
v_call: TRBV4-1
j_call: TRBJ1-4
clone_size: .
cdr3_aa: CASSQGRTDRGKLFF
cdr3_nt: TGCGCCAGCAGCCAGGGTCGGACAGACCGCGGGAAACTGTTTTTT

d_call: .
v_call: TRBV4-1
j_call: TRBJ2-5
clone_size: .
cdr3_aa: CASSQEASRRETQYF
cdr3_nt: TGCGCCAGCAGCCAAGAGGCGTCAAGGCGGGAGACCCAGTACTTC

d_call: .
v_call: TRBV27
j_call: TRBJ2-3
clone_size: .
cdr3_aa: CASSWDNTDTQYF
cdr3_nt: TGTGCCAGCAGTTGGGACAACACAGATACGCAGTATTTT

d_call: TRBD1
v_call: TRBV9
j_call: TRBJ2-5
clone_size: .
cdr3_aa: CASSVDTGGRETQYF
cdr3_nt: TGTGCCAGCAGCGTTGATACAGGGGGGCGAGAGACCCAGTACTTC

d_call: .
v_call: TRBV15
j_call: TRBJ1-3
clone_size: .
cdr3_aa: CATSRVGAGNTIYF
cdr3_nt: TGTGCCACCAGCAGAGTAGGGGCGGGAAACACCATATATTTT

d_call: TRBD1
v_call: TRBV24-1
j_call: TRBJ2-2
clone_size: once
cdr3_aa: CATSDLRDRGLRGGELFF
cdr3_nt: TGTGCCACCAGTGATTTGCGGGACAGGGGACTTCGGGGCGGGGAGCTGTTTTTT

d_call: .
v_call: TRBV25-1
j_call: TRBJ1-1
clone_size: .
cdr3_aa: CASSEYEEETEAFF
cdr3_nt: TGTGCCAGCAGTGAATATGAAGAGGAAACTGAAGCTTTCTTT

d_call: TRBD1
v_call: TRBV18
j_call: TRBJ2-7
clone_size: .
cdr3_aa: CASSPATGPSSYEQYF
cdr3_nt: TGTGCCAGCTCACCGGCGACAGGGCCAAGCTCCTACGAGCAGTACTTC

d_call: .
v_call: TRBV20-1
j_call: TRBJ1-5
clone_size: .
cdr3_aa: CSQGEAQPQHF
cdr3_nt: TGCAGTCAGGGTGAAGCTCAGCCCCAGCATTTT

d_call: .
v_call: TRBV14
j_call: TRBJ1-1
clone_size: .
cdr3_aa: CASSIQENTEAFF
cdr3_nt: TGTGCCAGCAGTATACAGGAGAACACTGAAGCTTTCTTT

d_call: .
v_call: TRBV30
j_call: TRBJ2-3
clone_size: .
cdr3_aa: CAWTPAASTDTQYF
cdr3_nt: TGTGCCTGGACCCCGGCGGCTAGCACAGATACGCAGTATTTT

d_call: .
v_call: TRBV30
j_call: TRBJ1-4
clone_size: .
cdr3_aa: CACETGGTNEKLFF
cdr3_nt: TGTGCCTGCGAGACGGGAGGGACTAATGAAAAACTGTTTTTT

d_call: .
v_call: TRBV4-1
j_call: TRBJ2-3
clone_size: .
cdr3_aa: CASSQDRPGLTDTQYF
cdr3_nt: TGCGCCAGCAGCCAAGATAGGCCGGGATTGACAGATACGCAGTATTTT

d_call: .
v_call: TRBV28
j_call: TRBJ1-1
clone_size: once
cdr3_aa: CASSLRGNGAFF
cdr3_nt: TGTGCCAGCAGTCTCCGGGGAAACGGAGCTTTCTTT